Below, 5 T cell receptor beta chains from the same sample are listed, as sequenced in a study of blood T cell repertoires in COVID-19. Profiling relied on immunoSEQ multiplex PCR, and the TCRdb table lists in-frame clones only, not all of them. The sample lists approximately 220,000 clones, more than 80% occurring once. The sequenced material came from PBMCs or T cells enriched from blood (not recorded which). Receptors originate from a woman aged 40 to 50 with acute COVID-19.

The rearrangement links TRBV7-2 to TRBJ1-3; 7 positions match TRBD1. The length of the CDR3 is 13 residues. V lost 5 bases, J lost 4 bases, and 2 bases stayed unmatched. CDR1 is SGHTA, CDR2 FQGNSA, per germline. The CDR3 spells CASSTGVGNTIYF. In DNA form, the CDR3 reads TGTGCCAGCAGCACAGGGGTAGGAAACACCATATATTTT. The whole variable domain, filled in from reference TRBV7-2 and TRBJ1-3, reads GAGVSQSPSNKVTEKGKDVELRCDPISGHTALYWYRQSLGQGLEFLIYFQGNSAPDKSGLPSDRFSAERTGGSVSTLTIQRTQQEDSAVYLCASSTGVGNTIYFGEGSWLTVV.

The chain combines TRBV25-1 with TRBJ1-2; TRBD1 matches at 8 bases. Germline V gene data show CDR1 as MGHDK and CDR2 as SYGVNS. The CDR3 consists of 15 residues. V dropped 1 base and J dropped 5; count of bases not matched to a gene: 6. DNA for the CDR3: TGTGCCAGCAGTGAATCCCCTCAGGGGGCATATGGCTACACCTTC. Translating gives CASSESPQGAYGYTF.

V is TRBV5-6 and J is TRBJ2-7, with 8 bases identical to TRBD1. V dropped 1 base and J dropped 2; count of bases not matched to a gene: 2. CDR1 is SGHDT, CDR2 YYEEEE, per germline. The CDR3 runs to 14 residues. DNA of the CDR3: TGTGCCAGCAGCTTGTCGGGACAGGCCTACGAGCAGTACTTC. It translates to CASSLSGQAYEQYF.

The chain employs TRBV6-5 and TRBJ2-7, with TRBD1 matching 7 bases. The germline V gene encodes CDR1 MNHEY and CDR2 SVGAGI. V lost 6 bases, J lost 2 bases, and 10 bases stayed unmatched. The length of the CDR3 is 15 residues. The CDR3 DNA reads TGTGCCAGCAGCCGTGGGGCCAGGGGGACCTACGAGCAGTACTTC. This encodes CASSRGARGTYEQYF.

The V and J genes are TRBV5-4 and TRBJ1-3, with a tentative D call TRBD1 (5 bases). The germline V gene encodes CDR1 SGHNT and CDR2 YYREEE (reference sequence). Trimming pared 0 bases from V and 0 bases from J, leaving 7 bases between. There are 15 residues in the CDR3. Here the CDR3 DNA reads TGTGCCAGCAGCTTGGAACAGGCCTCTGGAAACACCATATATTTT. Amino acid sequence: CASSLEQASGNTIYF.